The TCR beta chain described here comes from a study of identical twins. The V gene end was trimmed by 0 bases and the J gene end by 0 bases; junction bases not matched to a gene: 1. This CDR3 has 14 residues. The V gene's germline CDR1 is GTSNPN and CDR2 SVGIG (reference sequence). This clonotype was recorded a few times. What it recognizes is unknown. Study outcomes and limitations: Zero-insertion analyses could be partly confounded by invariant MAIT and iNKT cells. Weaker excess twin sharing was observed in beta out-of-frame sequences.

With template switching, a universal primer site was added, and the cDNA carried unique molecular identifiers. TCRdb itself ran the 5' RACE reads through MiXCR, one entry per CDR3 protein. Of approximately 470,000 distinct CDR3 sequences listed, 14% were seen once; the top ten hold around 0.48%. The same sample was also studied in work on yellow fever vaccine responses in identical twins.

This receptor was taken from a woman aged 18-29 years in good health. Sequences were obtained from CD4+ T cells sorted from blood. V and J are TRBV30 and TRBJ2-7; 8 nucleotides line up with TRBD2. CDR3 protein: CAWSVLAGSYEQYF. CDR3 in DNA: TGTGCCTGGAGTGTGCTAGCGGGCTCCTACGAGCAGTACTTC. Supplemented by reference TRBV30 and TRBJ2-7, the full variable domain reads SQTIHQWPATLVQPVGSPLSLECTVEGTSNPNLYWYRQAAGRGLQLLFYSVGIGQISSEVPQNLSASRPQDRQFILSSKKLLLSDSGFYLCAWSVLAGSYEQYFGPGTRLTVT.